Described below is a single T cell receptor beta chain sequence and its context. The antigen is not known. These data originate in a study of graft-versus-host responses after intestinal transplantation. Study-wide points: The marrow of recipients harbored GvH clones, and ileum or blood showed some of them first. Maximum circulating GvH clone levels tracked with early post-transplant HvG decreases.

This CDR3 spans 14 amino acids. CDR1 is SGHNT, CDR2 YENEEA, per germline. With 4 bases removed from V and 8 bases from J, the gap between germline ends came to 15 bases. TCRdb keeps only in-frame clones here, not all; method: immunoSEQ multiplex PCR. The profile shows 75,000 to 100,000 clones, around 86% of them singletons. This chain connects TRBV11-3 to TRBJ1-3, with D perhaps TRBD1 (6 bases). The input for sequencing was unstimulated CD8+ T cells sorted from spleen or lymph node cells, taken before intestinal transplant. The source of this sequence is a human donor who received an intestinal transplant. CDR3 bases: TGTGCCAGCAGCTCCAAACAGGGAATAGACACCATATATTTT. It specifies CASSSKQGIDTIYF.